The T cell receptor beta chain under discussion was sequenced for a study of blood T cell repertoires in COVID-19. Looking at the study overall: Researchers got acute and convalescent COVID-19 samples from the United States, Italy and Spain. From T cells, B-cell-depleted T cells, or PBMCs came the material, which was cDNA or gDNA.

Study processing details: It was from reference gene primer amplification that nucleated cell counts were estimated. Profiling relied on immunoSEQ multiplex PCR, and the TCRdb table lists in-frame clones only, not all of them. V, J and clone size reflect that table, while D and trimming were determined from the DNA. The profile shows fewer than 150,000 clones, over 70% of them singletons. V lost 3 bases to trimming and J lost 5 bases; unmatched junction nucleotides: 8. CDR1 and CDR2 from the germline V gene are SGHNT and YYREEE (reference sequence). This CDR3 region has 15 residues. Source material: peripheral blood. This TCR was sampled from a middle-aged man with acute or convalescent COVID-19. The V and J genes are TRBV5-4 and TRBJ2-5; 9 bases fit TRBD1. The CDR3 nucleotides read TGTGCCAGCAGCTCGCCGGGACAGGGAGTTGAGACCCAGTACTTC. This gives the protein CASSSPGQGVETQYF. The full variable domain, completed using reference TRBV5-4 and TRBJ2-5, is ETGVTQSPTHLIKTRGQQVTLRCSSQSGHNTVSWYQQALGQGPQFIFQYYREEENGRGNFPPRFSGLQFPNYSSELNVNALELDDSALYLCASSSPGQGVETQYFGPGTRLLVL.